The 27 T cell receptor beta chains reported below all come from one sample, sequenced in a study of blood T cell repertoires in COVID-19. Some clones are missing from TCRdb's copy, which holds only in-frame ones; the method was immunoSEQ multiplex PCR. The data hold around 240,000 clones, with 70% to 90% observed a single time. Sequencing was done on a sample of PBMCs or T cells enriched from blood (not recorded which). The receptors were sampled from a woman in her fifties or sixties who had recovered from COVID-19.

V and J are TRBV24-1 and TRBJ1-1; D not certain. This CDR3 is built from 13 residues. Germline CDR1 and CDR2: KGHDR and SFDVKD. V gave up 7 bases and J gave up 4 bases, with 12 bases separating them. The CDR3 sequence is CATRLRSGTEAFF. CDR3 sequence (DNA): TGTGCCACCAGACTGAGGTCCGGCACTGAAGCTTTCTTT.

V is TRBV5-1 and J is TRBJ2-5, with D tentatively TRBD2 (5 bases). The CDR3 has 14 residues. The V and J ends lost 5 bases and 2 bases respectively, with 13 bases between them. Germline CDR1 SGHRS, CDR2 YFSETQ. The CDR3 sequence: CASRIGLSQETQYF. Here the CDR3 DNA reads TGCGCCAGCAGAATAGGACTCTCTCAAGAGACCCAGTACTTC.

About this clone: Other DNA sequences in this specimen translate into the identical CDR3. The chain uses TRBV5-1 and TRBJ1-1, with D tentatively TRBD1 (5 bases). V shed 7 bases and J shed 3 bases, with 13 bases lying between them. CDR1 is SGHRS, CDR2 YFSETQ, per germline. The CDR3 totals 13 residues. DNA for the CDR3: TGCGCCAGCTCTAACCAGGGTGACACTGAAGCTTTCTTT. This codes for CASSNQGDTEAFF.

As to this clone: One end of the junction varies from germline; a read error may be responsible. The chain couples TRBV7-7 to TRBJ2-3, with 11 bases identical to TRBD2. Germline CDR1 SSHAT, CDR2 FNYEAQ (reference sequence). The CDR3 runs 15 residues. CDR3 sequence reads: CASSSTSGITDTQYF. In DNA form, the CDR3 reads TGTGCTAGCAGTTCGACTAGCGGGATCACAGATACGCAGTATTTT.

V and J are TRBV7-3 and TRBJ2-1, with D possibly being TRBD2 (5 bases). V gave up 4 bases and J gave up 10 bases, with 14 bases separating them. CDR3 length: 13 residues. Germline CDR1 and CDR2: SGHTA and FQGTGA. The CDR3 DNA is TGTGCCAGCAGCTCCCCGGCCTTAGCGGAGCAGTTCTTC. As protein: CASSSPALAEQFF. The variable domain in full, with the rest retrieved from reference TRBV7-3 and TRBJ2-1, is GAGVSQTPSNKVTEKGKYVELRCDPISGHTALYWYRQSLGQGPEFLIYFQGTGAADDSGLPNDRFFAVRPEGSVSTLKIQRTERGDSAVYLCASSSPALAEQFFGPGTRLTVL.

This chain connects TRBV27 to TRBJ2-7, with 8 bases that match TRBD1. The CDR3 has 13 amino acids. Germline-derived CDR1 and CDR2 are MNHEY and SMNVEV (reference sequence). V was clipped by 7 bases and J by 7 bases; unmatched bases: 9. Here the CDR3 reads CASMLRGRGEQYF. The CDR3 DNA reads as TGTGCCAGCATGCTCAGGGGGCGCGGTGAGCAGTACTTC.

V gene TRBV5-1 combines with J gene TRBJ2-5, with 7 bases matching TRBD2. In germline, CDR1 is SGHRS, CDR2 YFSETQ. V was pared by 0 bases and J by 4 bases, with 3 bases of the junction left unmatched. There are 14 residues in the CDR3. CDR3 sequence (DNA): TGCGCCAGCAGCTTGGGCCTAGCGGCAGAGACCCAGTACTTC. It specifies CASSLGLAAETQYF.

The CDR3 sequence: CASSIVLGLSGNTIYF. DNA for the CDR3: TGTGCCAGTAGTATAGTGCTGGGACTCTCTGGAAACACCATATATTTT. This chain links TRBV19 with TRBJ1-3, with TRBD1 as a possible D gene (5 bases). This CDR3 spans 16 amino acids. Germline CDR1 and CDR2: LNHDA and SQIVND (reference sequence). Trimming removed 1 base at V and 0 bases at J, with 10 bases between.

The CDR3 spells CASSFGGEPTEAFF. DNA of the CDR3: TGTGCCAGCAGCTTTGGCGGGGAGCCCACTGAAGCTTTCTTT. The chain employs TRBV5-6 and TRBJ1-1, with unresolved D. CDR1 SGHDT and CDR2 YYEEEE come from the germline V gene. V lost 2 bases, J lost 4 bases, and 12 bases lay in between. The length of the CDR3 is 14 residues.

The rearrangement joins TRBV5-3 to TRBJ1-3; perhaps TRBD1 as D (5 bases). TRBV5-3 is annotated as an ORF whose role is uncertain. This CDR3 is built from 15 residues. Trimming took 1 base from V and 0 from J, leaving 8 bases between them. CDR3 sequence reads: CARSLIRVSGNTIYF. For the CDR3, the DNA is TGTGCCAGAAGCTTGATCAGGGTCTCTGGAAACACCATATATTTT.

V is TRBV19 and J is TRBJ2-7; tentative D call: TRBD2 (6 bases). CDR3 length: 15 residues. The germline V gene encodes CDR1 LNHDA and CDR2 SQIVND (reference sequence). Trimming shortened V by 3 bases and J by 0 bases, and 12 bases separated the two germline ends. The CDR3 here is CASSMGLISSYEQYF. For the CDR3, the DNA is TGTGCCAGTAGTATGGGACTGATAAGCTCCTACGAGCAGTACTTC.

This rearrangement joins TRBV7-2 to TRBJ2-2, with unresolved D. The V and J ends lost 2 bases and 3 bases respectively, with 7 bases between them. Germline V gene lookup returns CDR1 SGHTA and CDR2 FQGNSA. The CDR3 covers 14 residues. The chain's CDR3 is CASSLPIHTGELFF. CDR3 bases: TGTGCCAGCAGCTTACCCATTCACACCGGGGAGCTGTTTTTT.

Note on this clone: Other DNA sequences in this specimen translate into the identical CDR3. V is TRBV5-1 and J is TRBJ1-4; no firm D call. V was trimmed by 0 bases and J by 4 bases, leaving 7 bases between them. The CDR3 is made up of 14 amino acids. The germline V gene has CDR1 SGHRS and CDR2 YFSETQ. CDR3 sequence (DNA): TGCGCCAGCAGCTTGGAGGGAGGTAATGAAAAACTGTTTTTT. Translation: CASSLEGGNEKLFF.

The chain links TRBV2 to TRBJ1-5; weak D call: TRBD1 (6 bases). CDR3 length: 14 residues. Germline CDR1 SNHLY, CDR2 FYNNEI. V lost 4 bases, J lost 6 bases, and 13 bases lay in between. The DNA for the CDR3 is TGTGCCAGCAGTGGAGGGTACAGGGTTCAGCCCCAGCATTTT. It encodes CASSGGYRVQPQHF.

The rearrangement joins TRBV28 to TRBJ2-2; TRBD2 might be the D (7 bases). V was trimmed by 4 bases and J by 0 bases, leaving 18 bases between them. The CDR3 extends over 18 amino acids. Germline CDR1 reads MDHEN; CDR2 reads SYDVKM. The CDR3 bases are TGTGCCAGCAGTTCGCAGGGGAGGGGGTGGTCGAACACCGGGGAGCTGTTTTTT. It yields the protein CASSSQGRGWSNTGELFF.

This clone was counted a single time. CDR3 DNA: TGCAGCGTTGAGATCACAATTGGAAACACCATATATTTT. The encoded protein is CSVEITIGNTIYF. The J gene is TRBJ1-3, the V gene TRBV29-1; no reliable D call. Germline values: CDR1 SQVTM, CDR2 ANQGSEA. Trimming left V 3 bases short and J 3 bases short, with 9 bases between. This CDR3 has 13 amino acids.

The sample holds a few counts of this clone. This chain connects TRBV28 to TRBJ1-2; D might be TRBD1 (6 bases). CDR1 MDHEN and CDR2 SYDVKM come from the germline V gene. The CDR3 is made up of 13 amino acids. The V end lost 6 bases, the J end lost 3 bases, and 11 bases lay between the germline ends. Here the CDR3 reads CASSQGRDYGYTF. CDR3 coding DNA: TGTGCCAGCAGCCAGGGGCGGGACTATGGCTACACCTTC.

This chain links TRBV19 with TRBJ1-5, with unresolved D. The V gene's germline CDR1 is LNHDA and CDR2 SQIVND (reference sequence). The CDR3 consists of 15 residues. Trimming pared 2 bases from V and 0 bases from J, leaving 8 bases between. The CDR3, as DNA: TGTGCCAGTAGTATACTTACAGCTAGCAATCAGCCCCAGCATTTT. Its translation is CASSILTASNQPQHF.

The chain combines TRBV5-1 with TRBJ2-3, with D tentatively TRBD2 (5 bases). V lost 5 bases and J 6 bases, leaving 16 bases between the germline ends. CDR1 is SGHRS, CDR2 YFSETQ, per germline. The CDR3 is made up of 14 amino acids. The CDR3 reads CASRLVGEGDTQYF. The CDR3 DNA reads TGCGCCAGCAGACTAGTAGGTGAAGGGGATACGCAGTATTTT. Full variable domain (remainder filled in from reference TRBV5-1 and TRBJ2-3): KAGVTQTPRYLIKTRGQQVTLSCSPISGHRSVSWYQQTPGQGLQFLFEYFSETQRNKGNFPGRFSGRQFSNSRSEMNVSTLELGDSALYLCASRLVGEGDTQYFGPGTRLTVL.

This rearrangement joins TRBV21-1 to TRBJ2-7; the table's D call, TRBD2, was not checked against the DNA. TRBV21-1 counts as a pseudogene. The CDR3 totals 18 residues. Here the CDR3 DNA reads TGTGCCAGCAGCATCACTCCGGGACTAAGGTGGGGAGACTACGAGCAGTACTTC. Translated, it gives CASSITPGLRWGDYEQYF.

This clone was observed a few times. The chain links TRBV28 to TRBJ1-4; D may be TRBD1 (6 bases). This CDR3 is built from 13 residues. V lost 3 bases, J lost 8 bases, and 10 bases lay in between. Germline values: CDR1 MDHEN, CDR2 SYDVKM. The chain's CDR3 is CASSFGTYEKLFF. The CDR3 DNA sequence: TGTGCCAGCAGTTTTGGGACATACGAAAAACTGTTTTTT.

The chain has TRBV11-2 and TRBJ1-3; possible D gene TRBD1, 5 bases. CDR3 length: 13 amino acids. Per germline, CDR1 SGHAT and CDR2 FQNNGV. With 5 bases removed from V and 4 bases from J, the gap between germline ends came to 9 bases. CDR3 coding DNA: TGTGCCAGCAGCCAAAGACAGGGAAACACCATATATTTT. It translates to CASSQRQGNTIYF.

This CDR3 is CATSRDRVVQGSYGYTF. CDR3 nucleotide sequence: TGTGCCACCAGCAGAGATCGAGTGGTACAGGGGAGCTATGGCTACACCTTC. J is TRBJ1-2 and V is TRBV15; 7 nucleotides align to TRBD1. This CDR3 is built from 17 residues. V dropped 0 bases and J dropped 4; count of bases not matched to a gene: 11. Germline CDR1 is LNHNV and CDR2 is YYDKDF (reference sequence).

This sequence joins TRBV5-4 and TRBJ1-3; D is possibly TRBD1 (6 bases). The CDR3 consists of 15 residues. Germline assignment: CDR1 SGHNT and CDR2 YYREEE (reference sequence). Trimming took off 4 bases at V and 1 base at J, with 12 bases between the two ends. The CDR3 loop is CASSPDSKSGNTIYF. The CDR3 region has the DNA TGTGCCAGCAGCCCGGACAGTAAATCTGGAAACACCATATATTTT. Full variable domain (rest looked up from reference TRBV5-4 and TRBJ1-3): ETGVTQSPTHLIKTRGQQVTLRCSSQSGHNTVSWYQQALGQGPQFIFQYYREEENGRGNFPPRFSGLQFPNYSSELNVNALELDDSALYLCASSPDSKSGNTIYFGEGSWLTVV.

This sequence joins TRBV9 and TRBJ1-2; TRBD1 matches 9 bases. V trimming: 3 bases; J trimming: 6 bases; junction bases outside the gene matches: 6. The CDR3 runs 14 residues. The germline V gene encodes CDR1 SGDLS and CDR2 YYNGEE. For the CDR3, the DNA is TGTGCCAGCAGCGGACAGGGGGGTACAAATGGCTACACCTTC. This codes for CASSGQGGTNGYTF. Based on the CDR3 plus reference TRBV9 and TRBJ1-2, the full variable domain is DSGVTQTPKHLITATGQRVTLRCSPRSGDLSVYWYQQSLDQGLQFLIQYYNGEERAKGNILERFSAQQFPDLHSELNLSSLELGDSALYFCASSGQGGTNGYTFGSGTRLTVV.

The chain carries TRBV2 and TRBJ2-3; D not certain. The CDR3 length is 14 residues. Looked up from germline, CDR1 is SNHLY and CDR2 is FYNNEI. Trimming left V 3 bases short and J 6 bases short, with 13 bases between. CDR3: CASSDGSARDTQYF. The CDR3 DNA reads as TGTGCCAGCAGTGATGGGTCGGCCAGGGATACGCAGTATTTT.

The gene calls are TRBV7-9 and TRBJ2-2, with a tentative D call TRBD2 (6 bases). CDR1 is SEHNR and CDR2 is FQNEAQ in the germline V gene (reference sequence). The length of the CDR3 is 15 residues. The ends were cut back, 0 bases at V and 7 bases at J, with 12 bases in the middle. The CDR3 region has the DNA TGTGCCAGCAGCTTAGCGCGGCAGGGAGGCGGGGAGCTGTTTTTT. As protein: CASSLARQGGGELFF.